Sequencing of this T cell receptor beta chain was carried out in a study of blood T cell repertoires in COVID-19. Overall study: Specimens from acute and convalescent COVID-19 originated in the United States, Italy and Spain. Sources were T cells, B-cell-depleted T cells, or PBMCs; the material itself was cDNA or gDNA.

In the study's own analysis: It was from reference gene primer amplification that nucleated cell counts were estimated. The protocol was immunoSEQ multiplex PCR, while the TCRdb copy is restricted to in-frame clones and leaves out a portion. V, J and clone size reflect that table, while D and trimming were determined from the DNA. The table includes hundreds of thousands of clones, around 89% detected once. Germline lookup yields CDR1 LGHNT and CDR2 FRNRAP. V shed 8 bases and J shed 0 bases, with 9 bases lying between them. The CDR3 has 13 amino acids. The chain combines TRBV12-5 with TRBJ2-3, with no clear D. The clonotype originates from a woman aged 25-40 years with acute or convalescent COVID-19. What was sequenced was peripheral blood. The CDR3 DNA reads TGTGCTAGTATGACAAGTAGCACAGATACGCAGTATTTT. Amino acid sequence: CASMTSSTDTQYF.